The present TCR beta chain was sequenced within a study of blood T cell repertoires in COVID-19. The V segment lost 4 bases and the J segment 4 bases; nucleotides outside the gene matches: 10. This CDR3 has 17 amino acids. The germline V gene has CDR1 MGHDK and CDR2 SYGVNS. Under the authors' procedure: Estimated nucleated cell counts came from reference gene primer amplification. Produced via immunoSEQ multiplex PCR; TCRdb's table is partial and in-frame only. That table supplies the V and J calls and clone size; D and trimming were determined from the DNA. The sample carries 130,000 to 150,000 clones, roughly four fifths recorded once.

The J gene is TRBJ1-1, the V gene TRBV25-1, with 12 bases lining up with TRBD1. The sequence derives from a woman aged 80 or over in a cohort sampled during active or convalescent COVID-19. Material: peripheral blood. The CDR3 loop reads CASSGRDRGRKGTEAFF. CDR3 sequence (DNA): TGTGCCAGCAGTGGCCGGGACAGGGGGCGTAAGGGCACTGAAGCTTTCTTT.